What follows are 10 T cell receptor beta chains derived from one specimen sequenced in a study of early T cells in non-severe SARS-CoV-2 infection. MiXCR, run by TCRdb on the 5' RACE reads, gives a single entry per CDR3 protein. Among about 110,000 distinct CDR3 sequences listed, around 10% were seen once. The sample taken for sequencing was whole blood. Receptor source: an adult who was a healthcare worker with PCR-confirmed SARS-CoV-2 infection or an uninfected control (not recorded which).

The sample holds a few counts of this clonotype. The CDR3 coding sequence is TGTGCCAGTAGTAGGACCGCGGGCACCCAGTACTTC. Translation gives CASSRTAGTQYF. The chain employs TRBV19 and TRBJ2-5; a possible D gene is TRBD2 (5 bases). The CDR3 is 12 residues long. V gave up 4 bases and J gave up 8 bases, with 11 bases separating them. Looked up from germline, CDR1 is LNHDA and CDR2 is SQIVND (reference sequence).

The table lists this clonotype with many counts. The CDR3 reads CASIKDQSSYNEQFF. DNA of the CDR3: TGTGCCAGCATTAAAGACCAGAGCTCCTACAATGAGCAGTTCTTC. The rearrangement links TRBV2 to TRBJ2-1; the D is unclear. CDR3 length equals 15 residues. Germline lookup yields CDR1 SNHLY and CDR2 FYNNEI. V lost 7 bases and J lost 0, with 13 bases in between.

A few counts support this clonotype. This sequence joins TRBV18 and TRBJ2-7, with D maybe TRBD2 (5 bases). This CDR3 is 18 amino acids long. V was shortened by 0 bases and J by 6 bases, with 24 bases between the two germline ends. CDR1 is KGHSH, CDR2 LQKENI, per germline. CDR3 nucleotide sequence: TGTGCCAGCTCACCACCCCGGTCTGGAGACTACCCCAATTCCGAGCAGTACTTC. This codes for CASSPPRSGDYPNSEQYF. Combining the CDR3 with reference TRBV18 and TRBJ2-7 gives the whole variable domain NAGVMQNPRHLVRRRGQEARLRCSPMKGHSHVYWYRQLPEEGLKFMVYLQKENIIDESGMPKERFSAEFPKEGPSILRIQQVVRGDSAAYFCASSPPRSGDYPNSEQYFGPGTRLTVT.

The rearrangement links TRBV2 to TRBJ1-6, with 12 bases lining up with TRBD1. CDR1 and CDR2 (germline): SNHLY, FYNNEI. V lost 4 bases and J lost 12; bases outside the gene matches: 4. The CDR3 is made up of 14 amino acids. In DNA form, the CDR3 reads TGTGCCAGCAGTGCGGGGACAGGGGGCGGACCCCTCCACTTT. Protein: CASSAGTGGGPLHF. Drawing the rest from reference TRBV2 and TRBJ1-6, the complete variable domain is EPEVTQTPSHQVTQMGQEVILRCVPISNHLYFYWYRQILGQKVEFLVSFYNNEISEKSEIFDDQFSVERPDGSNFTLKIRSTKLEDSAMYFCASSAGTGGGPLHFGNGTRLTVT.

This clonotype was recorded at least ten times. The V call is TRBV12-3 or TRBV12-4, the J call TRBJ2-3, with D uncertain. This CDR3 comprises 15 residues. Trimming pared 2 bases from V and 3 bases from J, leaving 12 bases between. CDR3 bases: TGTGCCAGCAGTTTATTGGCCCTTGTGACAGATACGCAGTATTTT. Protein: CASSLLALVTDTQYF.

There are a few counts of this clonotype. V and J are TRBV9 and TRBJ2-7, with a possible D match to TRBD2 (6 bases). V gave up 2 bases and J gave up 4 bases, with 16 bases separating them. The germline gives CDR1 SGDLS, CDR2 YYNGEE. The CDR3 spans 15 residues. The chain's CDR3 is CASSVGTRGLYEQYF. In nucleotides, the CDR3 is TGTGCCAGCAGCGTCGGGACCCGGGGACTTTACGAGCAGTACTTC.

This clonotype was picked up a small number of times. The chain links TRBV14 to TRBJ2-5; D ambiguous. The germline gives CDR1 SGHDN, CDR2 FVKESK. V dropped 2 bases and J dropped 1 base, with 5 bases sitting between them. This CDR3 is built from 13 residues. In DNA form, the CDR3 reads TGTGCCAGCAGCCAATCACTCCAAGAGACCCAGTACTTC. This translates into CASSQSLQETQYF. Complete variable domain (other parts from reference TRBV14 and TRBJ2-5): EAGVTQFPSHSVIEKGQTVTLRCDPISGHDNLYWYRRVMGKEIKFLLHFVKESKQDESGMPNNRFLAERTGGTYSTLKVQPAELEDSGVYFCASSQSLQETQYFGPGTRLLVL.

This clonotype was counted between two and nine times. J is TRBJ1-4 and V is TRBV9, with 7 bases that match TRBD1. The CDR3 loop spans 14 amino acids. Germline assignment: CDR1 SGDLS and CDR2 YYNGEE. V dropped 4 bases and J dropped 8; count of bases not matched to a gene: 8. CDR3 loop: CASSTTGTEEKLFF. The CDR3, as DNA: TGTGCCAGCAGCACGACAGGGACGGAAGAAAAACTGTTTTTT.

The chain employs TRBV10-3 and TRBJ1-1, with 7 bases lining up with TRBD1. Germline CDR1 reads ENHRY; CDR2 reads SYGVKD. CDR3 length: 18 amino acids. V dropped 1 base and J dropped 1; count of bases not matched to a gene: 12. Written as DNA, the CDR3 is TGTGCCATCAGTGAGTGGAGACAGGGAAGCCCAGGGAACACTGAAGCTTTCTTT. Protein: CAISEWRQGSPGNTEAFF.

The sample holds a few counts of this clonotype. This chain connects TRBV20-1 to TRBJ2-3; 7 nucleotides match TRBD2. Germline V CDR1 and CDR2: DFQATT, SNEGSKA (reference sequence). CDR3 size: 13 residues. The trim removed 3 bases at V and 4 bases at J, leaving 4 bases unmatched. The CDR3 loop is CSASSGNADTQYF. The CDR3 nucleotides are TGCAGTGCTAGCAGCGGGAACGCAGATACGCAGTATTTT.